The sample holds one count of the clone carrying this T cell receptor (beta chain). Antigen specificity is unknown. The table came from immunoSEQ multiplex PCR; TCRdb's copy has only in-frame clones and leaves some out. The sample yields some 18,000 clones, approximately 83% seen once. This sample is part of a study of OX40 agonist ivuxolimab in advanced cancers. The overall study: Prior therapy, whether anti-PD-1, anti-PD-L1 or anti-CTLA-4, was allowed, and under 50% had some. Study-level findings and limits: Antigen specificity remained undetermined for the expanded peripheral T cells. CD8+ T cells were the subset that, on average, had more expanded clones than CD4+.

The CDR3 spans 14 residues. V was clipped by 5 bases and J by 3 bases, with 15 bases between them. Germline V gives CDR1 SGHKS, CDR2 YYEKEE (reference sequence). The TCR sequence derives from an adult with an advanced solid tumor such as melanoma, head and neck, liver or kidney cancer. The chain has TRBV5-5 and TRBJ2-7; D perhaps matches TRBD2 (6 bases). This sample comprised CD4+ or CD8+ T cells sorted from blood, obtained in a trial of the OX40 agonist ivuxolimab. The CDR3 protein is CASSSKGGGYEQYF. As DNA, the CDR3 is TGTGCCAGCAGTTCCAAGGGAGGAGGCTACGAGCAGTACTTC.